This TCR beta chain comes out of a study of shared clonotypes between healthy human individuals. Overall study: Each donor had three CD4 naive, three CD4 memory, two CD8 naive and one CD8 memory plate. Whole-study results and caveats: Shared clonotypes: 4.5% to 6.5% naive CD4, roughly 3.5% naive CD8, over 2% memory CD4, 0.35% to 0.5% memory CD8.

Generated by immunoSEQ multiplex PCR, the TCRdb table keeps only in-frame clones and is missing some. The sample has over a million clones, about 80% seen once. Trimming removed 2 bases at V and 8 bases at J, with 13 bases between. Germline lookup yields CDR1 SGHRS and CDR2 YFSETQ. The CDR3 consists of 14 residues. Regarding this clone: Its antigen remains unknown.

Donation came from healthy HIV-negative adults that had no recent acute infections or vaccinations. Among the donors, all were Caucasian adults who lived in Nashville, Tennessee. The sequencing input was memory CD4+ T cells sorted from blood. Subset defined: CD45RA-negative fraction. The TCR sequence derives from a man between 18 and 29 years old in good health. The rearrangement uses TRBV5-1 and TRBJ1-4; D possibly corresponds to TRBD1 (6 bases). Here the CDR3 DNA reads TGCGCCAGCAGCTTTTCAGGGGACGGCGAAAAACTGTTTTTT. Translating it yields CASSFSGDGEKLFF.